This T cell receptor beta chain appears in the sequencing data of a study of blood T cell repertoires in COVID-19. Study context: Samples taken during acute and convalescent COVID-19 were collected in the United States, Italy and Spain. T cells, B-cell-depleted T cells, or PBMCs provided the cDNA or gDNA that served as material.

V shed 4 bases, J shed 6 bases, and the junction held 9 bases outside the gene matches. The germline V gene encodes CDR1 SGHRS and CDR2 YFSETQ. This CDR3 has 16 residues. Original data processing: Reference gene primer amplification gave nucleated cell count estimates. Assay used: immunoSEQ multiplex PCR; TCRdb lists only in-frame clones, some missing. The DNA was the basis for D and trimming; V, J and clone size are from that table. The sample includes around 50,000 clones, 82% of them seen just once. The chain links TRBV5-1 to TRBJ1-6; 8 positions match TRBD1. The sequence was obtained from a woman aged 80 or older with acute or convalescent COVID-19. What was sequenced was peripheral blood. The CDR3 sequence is CASSREDREFNSPLHF. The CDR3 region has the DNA TGCGCCAGCAGCCGCGAGGACAGGGAATTTAATTCACCCCTCCACTTT.